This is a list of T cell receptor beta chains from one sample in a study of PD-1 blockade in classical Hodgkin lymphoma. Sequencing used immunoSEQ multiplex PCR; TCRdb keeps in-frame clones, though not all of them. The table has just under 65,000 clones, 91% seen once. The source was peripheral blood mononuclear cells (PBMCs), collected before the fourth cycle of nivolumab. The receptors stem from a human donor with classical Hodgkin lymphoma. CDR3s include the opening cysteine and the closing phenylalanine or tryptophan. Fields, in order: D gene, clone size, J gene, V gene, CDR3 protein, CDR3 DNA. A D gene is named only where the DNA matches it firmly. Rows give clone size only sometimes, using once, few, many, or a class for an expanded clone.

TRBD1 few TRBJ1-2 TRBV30 CAWRRTGGDGYTF TGTGCCTGGAGGAGGACAGGGGGCGATGGCTACACCTTC
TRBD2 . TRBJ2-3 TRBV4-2 CATKGRSGGTDTQYF TGTGCCACCAAAGGCCGTAGCGGGGGGACAGATACGCAGTATTTT
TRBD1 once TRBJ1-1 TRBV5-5 CASSFRPGTAYTEAFF TGTGCCAGCAGCTTCAGACCCGGGACAGCCTACACTGAAGCTTTCTTT
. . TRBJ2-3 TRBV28 CASSNPLQATDTQYF TGTGCCAGCAGTAACCCCCTGCAGGCCACAGATACGCAGTATTTT
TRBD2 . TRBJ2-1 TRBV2 CASSRTWGTERGGAVF TGTGCCAGCAGTCGCACCTGGGGGACCGAGCGGGGGGGCGCTGTCTTC
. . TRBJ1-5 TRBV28 CASSLGQGQPQHF TGTGCCAGCAGTTTGGGTCAAGGCCAGCCCCAGCATTTT
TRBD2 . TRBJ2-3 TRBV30 CAWSELAGGTADTQYF TGTGCCTGGAGTGAACTAGCGGGGGGGACGGCAGATACGCAGTATTTT
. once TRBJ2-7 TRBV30 CAWNGFGDNYEQYF TGTGCCTGGAACGGGTTCGGGGATAACTACGAGCAGTACTTC
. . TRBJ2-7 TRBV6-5 CASSFRGLGEQYF TGTGCCAGCAGCTTCAGGGGATTAGGCGAGCAGTACTTC
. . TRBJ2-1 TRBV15 CATSTRNGADEQFF TGTGCCACCAGCACCCGGAACGGCGCGGATGAGCAGTTCTTC
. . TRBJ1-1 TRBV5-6 CASSLFQVPILNTEAFF TGTGCCAGCAGCTTGTTCCAGGTGCCTATCTTGAACACTGAAGCTTTCTTT
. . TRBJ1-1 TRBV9 CASSVEFGKPYDEAFF TGTGCCAGCAGCGTAGAGTTCGGCAAACCCTACGATGAAGCTTTCTTT
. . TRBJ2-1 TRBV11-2 CASSFLYEQFF TGTGCCAGCAGCTTTTTGTACGAGCAGTTCTTC
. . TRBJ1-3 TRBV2 CASSVEPGRSGTIYF TGTGCCAGCAGTGTGGAGCCAGGGCGTTCGGGCACCATATATTTT
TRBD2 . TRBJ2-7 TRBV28 CASSPSGRGSYEQYF TGTGCCAGCAGCCCGTCCGGGAGGGGCTCCTACGAGCAGTACTTC
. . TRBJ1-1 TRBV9 CASSPLGNTEAFF TGTGCCAGCAGCCCCCTGGGAAACACTGAAGCTTTCTTT
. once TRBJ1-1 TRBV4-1 CASSQELGGTEAFF TGCGCCAGCAGCCAGGAATTGGGGGGCACTGAAGCTTTCTTT
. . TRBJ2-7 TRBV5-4 CASSLGERAYEQYF TGTGCCAGCAGCTTGGGGGAAAGGGCATACGAGCAGTACTTC
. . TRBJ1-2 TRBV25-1 CASSDVEGNGYTF TGTGCCAGCAGTGATGTGGAGGGGAATGGCTACACCTTC
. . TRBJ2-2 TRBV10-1 CANLIRTGGRTGELFF TGCGCCAACCTTATTAGAACGGGGGGCCGGACCGGGGAGCTGTTTTTT
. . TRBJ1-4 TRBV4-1 CASSQDLTGNEKLFF TGCGCCAGCAGCCAAGATCTTACAGGGAATGAAAAACTGTTTTTT
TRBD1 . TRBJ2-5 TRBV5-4 CASSLKTGGPQETQYF TGTGCCAGCAGCCTAAAGACAGGGGGTCCGCAAGAGACCCAGTACTTC
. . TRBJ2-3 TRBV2 CVPWREETDTQYF TGTGTCCCTTGGAGGGAGGAAACAGATACGCAGTATTTT
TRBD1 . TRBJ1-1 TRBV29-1 CSVAARGTEAFF TGCAGCGTTGCAGCCAGGGGGACTGAAGCTTTCTTT
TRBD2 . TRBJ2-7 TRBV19 CASSLAGGSYEQYF TGTGCCAGTAGTCTAGCGGGGGGCTCCTACGAGCAGTACTTC
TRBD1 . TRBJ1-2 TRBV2 CASRGYRGGYGYTF TGTGCCAGCAGGGGCTACAGGGGGGGTTATGGCTACACCTTC
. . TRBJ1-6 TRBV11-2 CASSLMNSFSPLHF TGTGCCAGCAGCTTGATGAATTCGTTTTCACCCCTCCACTTT
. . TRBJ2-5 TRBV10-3 CAISPSWVRIWDQQETQYF TGTGCCATCAGCCCGTCCTGGGTAAGGATATGGGATCAGCAAGAGACCCAGTACTTC
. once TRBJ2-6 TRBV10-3 CAISDGTGANVLTF TGTGCCATCAGTGACGGGACGGGGGCCAACGTCCTGACTTTC
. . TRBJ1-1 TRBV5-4 CASSARGPTHTEAFF TGTGCCAGCAGCGCCCGGGGCCCGACTCACACTGAAGCTTTCTTT
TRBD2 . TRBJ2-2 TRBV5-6 CASSLAPGGAVGELFF TGTGCCAGCAGCTTGGCCCCGGGGGGGGCGGTCGGGGAGCTGTTTTTT
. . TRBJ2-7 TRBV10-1 CASSDQTYEQYF TGCGCCAGCAGTGATCAGACCTACGAGCAGTACTTC
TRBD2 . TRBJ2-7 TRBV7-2 CASSPRGGGPPNGYEQYF TGTGCCAGCAGCCCCCGGGGCGGGGGGCCCCCCAATGGGTACGAGCAGTACTTC
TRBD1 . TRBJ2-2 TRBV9 CASSITGVLTGELFF TGTGCCAGCAGTATTACAGGGGTTTTAACCGGGGAGCTGTTTTTT
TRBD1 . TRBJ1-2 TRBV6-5 CASSYSPGGRGYTF TGTGCCAGCAGTTACTCCCCAGGGGGTCGAGGCTACACCTTC
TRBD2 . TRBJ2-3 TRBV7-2 CASSLRPLAGGRTDTQYF TGTGCCAGCAGCTTAAGGCCCCTAGCGGGGGGGCGCACAGATACGCAGTATTTT
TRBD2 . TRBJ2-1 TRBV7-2 CASSLESGVYNEQFF TGTGCCAGCAGCTTAGAAAGCGGGGTGTACAATGAGCAGTTCTTC
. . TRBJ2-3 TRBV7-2 CASSLNGFVTTSSPNTQYF TGTGCCAGCAGCTTAAATGGTTTCGTGACGACTAGTTCGCCTAATACGCAGTATTTT
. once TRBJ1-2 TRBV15 CATSRDGAGHGYTF TGTGCCACCAGCAGAGATGGGGCGGGGCATGGCTACACCTTC
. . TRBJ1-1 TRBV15 CATSRDGTLNGNTEAFF TGTGCCACCAGCAGAGATGGGACCTTAAACGGGAACACTGAAGCTTTCTTT
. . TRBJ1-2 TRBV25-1 CASSSDGRVSGYTF TGTGCCAGCAGTTCTGACGGGAGGGTAAGCGGCTACACCTTC
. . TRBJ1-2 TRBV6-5 CASSYPGRYGYTF TGTGCCAGCAGCTACCCCGGGAGATATGGCTACACCTTC